Listed here are 18 T cell receptor beta chains from one sample, sequenced in a study of cytomegalovirus exposure and HLA in healthy donors. The PCR made use of 60 Vbeta and 13 Jbeta primers. TCRdb's table, derived via immunoSEQ multiplex PCR, lists solely in-frame clones and lacks some. The sample consists of approximately 190,000 clones, roughly 80% of them appearing once. The specimen sequenced was PBMCs. The receptors shown here come from a woman in her forties or fifties in good health and CMV-seropositive.

In its sample, this clone was seen a few times. This chain links TRBV19 with TRBJ2-1; the match to TRBD2 covers 13 bases. V trimming: 3 bases; J trimming: 2 bases; junction bases outside the gene matches: 10. Germline values: CDR1 LNHDA, CDR2 SQIVND (reference sequence). The CDR3 has 19 amino acids. As DNA, the CDR3 is TGTGCCAGTAGTATTGGGGGGACTAGCGGGGTCTCAACCTACAATGAGCAGTTCTTC. Encoded protein: CASSIGGTSGVSTYNEQFF.

The rearrangement joins TRBV10-3 to TRBJ2-5; the match to TRBD1 covers 8 bases. Germline CDR1 ENHRY, CDR2 SYGVKD. V lost 5 bases to trimming and J lost 4 bases; unmatched junction nucleotides: 9. The CDR3 is made up of 15 amino acids. DNA of the CDR3: TGTGCCATCAGTTCCTCGACAGGGGCCGTAGAGACCCAGTACTTC. It is translated as CAISSSTGAVETQYF.

The V and J genes are TRBV28 and TRBJ2-3; 7 nucleotides agree with TRBD2. V gave up 7 bases and J gave up 4 bases; unmatched junction bases: 11. The CDR3 contains 15 residues. Germline V lookup: CDR1 MDHEN, CDR2 SYDVKM. The CDR3 sequence: CASKSQGGRSDTQYF. The CDR3 nucleotides read TGTGCCAGCAAAAGTCAGGGAGGGCGGTCAGATACGCAGTATTTT.

This sequence joins TRBV29-1 and TRBJ2-5, with a possible D match to TRBD1 (5 bases). The CDR3 is made up of 11 amino acids. The V end lost 8 bases, the J end lost 5 bases, and 12 bases lay between the germline ends. Germline V gene sequence: CDR1 SQVTM, CDR2 ANQGSEA. The chain's CDR3 is CSPRVAETQYF. The CDR3 DNA follows: TGCAGCCCCAGGGTTGCGGAGACCCAGTACTTC.

The V and J genes are TRBV5-4 and TRBJ2-2; TRBD1 matches 12 bases. The germline V gene has CDR1 SGHNT and CDR2 YYREEE (reference sequence). V was pared by 3 bases and J by 7 bases, with 4 bases of the junction left unmatched. The CDR3 runs 15 residues. CDR3 loop: CASSWGQGANGELFF. The CDR3 DNA reads TGTGCCAGCAGCTGGGGACAGGGGGCTAACGGGGAGCTGTTTTTT.

This clone was recorded only once. The chain joins TRBV7-9 to TRBJ2-3; possible D gene TRBD1, 6 bases. Germline-derived CDR1 and CDR2 are SEHNR and FQNEAQ (reference sequence). The CDR3 runs 16 residues. The V gene lost 5 bases and the J gene lost 2 bases, with 17 bases spanning the gap. CDR3 in amino acids: CASSVWGRGDTDTQYF. CDR3 DNA: TGTGCCAGCAGCGTATGGGGCAGGGGAGACACAGATACGCAGTATTTT. Full variable domain (remainder filled in from reference TRBV7-9 and TRBJ2-3): DTGVSQNPRHKITKRGQNVTFRCDPISEHNRLYWYRQTLGQGPEFLTYFQNEAQLEKSRLLSDRFSAERPKGSFSTLEIQRTEQGDSAMYLCASSVWGRGDTDTQYFGPGTRLTVL.

V is TRBV28 and J is TRBJ2-7; weak D call: TRBD2 (5 bases). The germline V gene encodes CDR1 MDHEN and CDR2 SYDVKM. Trimming stripped 4 bases from V and 1 base from J, with 17 bases between. The CDR3 totals 16 residues. The CDR3 loop reads CASSSPTGITSYEQYF. For the CDR3, the DNA is TGTGCCAGCAGTTCCCCGACCGGGATTACTTCCTACGAGCAGTACTTC.

The CDR3 reads CAVLDSSSYEQYF. The CDR3 nucleotides are TGTGCCGTTCTGGACAGCTCCTCCTACGAGCAGTACTTC. This chain links TRBV6-5 with TRBJ2-7; TRBD1 might be the D (6 bases). CDR1 and CDR2 (germline): MNHEY, SVGAGI. The CDR3 sequence is 13 residues long. V was shortened by 11 bases and J by 0 bases, with 14 bases between the two germline ends.

This clone occurred once. The chain joins TRBV7-3 to TRBJ2-5; 12 nucleotides match TRBD2. CDR1 is SGHTA, CDR2 FQGTGA, per germline. V dropped 4 bases and J dropped 1; count of bases not matched to a gene: 4. There are 16 residues in the CDR3. The CDR3 DNA reads as TGTGCCAGCAGCTCTGGACTAGCGGGGATCCAAGAGACCCAGTACTTC. It encodes CASSSGLAGIQETQYF.

The V call is TRBV5-1, the J call TRBJ2-7; TRBD1 agrees at 8 bases. The CDR3 is 15 amino acids. The V gene's germline CDR1 is SGHRS and CDR2 YFSETQ. Trimming took 2 bases from V and 3 from J; bases not matched to a gene: 7. CDR3 nucleotide sequence: TGCGCCAGCAGCTTTACCGGGACAGGATTCTACGAGCAGTACTTC. Amino acids: CASSFTGTGFYEQYF. Supplemented by reference TRBV5-1 and TRBJ2-7, the full variable domain reads KAGVTQTPRYLIKTRGQQVTLSCSPISGHRSVSWYQQTPGQGLQFLFEYFSETQRNKGNFPGRFSGRQFSNSRSEMNVSTLELGDSALYLCASSFTGTGFYEQYFGPGTRLTVT.

The V gene is TRBV6-1, the J gene TRBJ1-1; maybe TRBD1 (5 bases). V lost 4 bases, J lost 7 bases, and 16 bases lay in between. The CDR3 is made up of 14 amino acids. Germline V lookup: CDR1 MNHNS, CDR2 SASEGT. The CDR3 here is CASSAKTSGGEAFF. The CDR3 coding sequence is TGTGCCAGCAGTGCTAAGACGTCGGGGGGTGAAGCTTTCTTT.

DNA for the CDR3: TGCGCCAGCAGCCTAACTGTCCCGGGACAGGACCTAAACACTGAAGCTTTCTTT. Translating it yields CASSLTVPGQDLNTEAFF. This chain joins TRBV5-1 and TRBJ1-1; 8 nucleotides match TRBD1. Germline V lookup: CDR1 SGHRS, CDR2 YFSETQ. The CDR3 is made up of 18 amino acids. Losses at the gene ends were 4 bases for V and 2 bases for J; bases not matched to a gene: 16.

The chain carries TRBV12-2 and TRBJ2-3; the table calls TRBD2, which could not be checked here. TRBV12-2 is marked as a pseudogene. There are 20 residues in the CDR3. The CDR3 sequence is CASRSSVGVVLRTSRDTQYF. The CDR3 nucleotides are TGTGCAAGTCGCTCCTCAGTCGGTGTTGTACTAAGGACTAGTAGAGATACGCAGTATTTT.

The chain couples TRBV27 to TRBJ2-1; a weak D match, TRBD2 (6 bases). The V end lost 2 bases, the J end lost 4 bases, and 12 bases lay between the germline ends. CDR3 length equals 15 residues. Germline V gives CDR1 MNHEY, CDR2 SMNVEV (reference sequence). CDR3 region: CASSLVAAGYNEQFF. In nucleotides, the CDR3 is TGTGCCAGCAGTTTAGTAGCGGCGGGATACAATGAGCAGTTCTTC.

The chain recombines TRBV19 with TRBJ2-2, with D maybe TRBD2 (6 bases). The V and J ends lost 5 bases and 4 bases respectively, with 17 bases between them. This CDR3 is 16 amino acids long. CDR1 LNHDA and CDR2 SQIVND come from the germline V gene (reference sequence). CDR3 sequence (DNA): TGTGCCAGTAGTCCCCTTGGGGGGTGGGGCACCGGGGAGCTGTTTTTT. Translation gives CASSPLGGWGTGELFF. Variable domain in full (rest from reference TRBV19 and TRBJ2-2): DGGITQSPKYLFRKEGQNVTLSCEQNLNHDAMYWYRQDPGQGLRLIYYSQIVNDFQKGDIAEGYSVSREKKESFPLTVTSAQKNPTAFYLCASSPLGGWGTGELFFGEGSRLTVL.

The chain uses TRBV28 and TRBJ2-2; D may be TRBD1 (6 bases). Germline CDR1 reads MDHEN; CDR2 reads SYDVKM. V dropped 10 bases and J dropped 0 bases, with 12 bases sitting between them. The CDR3 length is 14 residues. This CDR3 is CATSDRTNTGELFF. The DNA of the CDR3 is TGTGCCACATCGGACAGAACGAACACCGGGGAGCTGTTTTTT.

The genes are TRBV9 and TRBJ2-5, with 8 bases lining up with TRBD2. The V segment lost 0 bases and the J segment 8 bases; nucleotides outside the gene matches: 3. Germline lookup yields CDR1 SGDLS and CDR2 YYNGEE. The CDR3 is 13 residues long. The CDR3 coding sequence is TGTGCCAGCAGCGTAGGCGGGGGGAAAACCCAGTACTTC. This sequence encodes CASSVGGGKTQYF.

The chain links TRBV19 to TRBJ1-2; maybe TRBD1 (5 bases). Germline loops: CDR1 LNHDA, CDR2 SQIVND (reference sequence). V shed 5 bases and J shed 7 bases, with 23 bases lying between them. The CDR3 length is 16 residues. CDR3 in amino acids: CASSGGRVAPGRGYTF. CDR3 DNA sequence: TGTGCCAGTAGTGGGGGGAGGGTTGCCCCAGGTCGTGGCTACACCTTC.